These 12 T cell receptor beta chains were sequenced from one sample in a study of human T cells and chemical hapten exposure. Time point in this sample: patch test 1, 2 weeks after DPC sensitization. The treatment is: therapeutic diphenylcyclopropenone sensitization with weekly scalp DPC. Each CDR3 protein gets one entry after TCRdb re-called the RACE reads with MiXCR. Among approximately 100,000 distinct CDR3 sequences, more than 9.5% were seen once, and the ten largest hold under 4.5%. Source: whole blood, taken in connection with sensitization to the hapten diphenylcyclopropenone (DPC). All receptors come from a woman aged 40 to 55 with alopecia areata. Some clones in this sample may be carry-over from other donors' samples.

Comments on this clonotype: This may come from a read error, since a much larger clone is one base off. The V and J genes are TRBV5-1 and TRBJ2-1; D is unresolved. The CDR3 runs 16 residues. The germline CDR1 and CDR2 sequences are SGHRS and YFSETQ. CDR3: CASSLNQVSSYNEQLF. The CDR3 DNA reads TGCGCCAGCAGCTTGAACCAGGTCAGCTCCTACAATGAGCAGCTCTTC.

This clonotype was found many times. The chain joins TRBV7-2 to TRBJ2-4; 14 bases are shared with TRBD2. Germline values: CDR1 SGHTA, CDR2 FQGNSA. The CDR3 covers 17 residues. Trimming at V came to 5 bases and at J to 7 bases, leaving 10 bases not matched to a gene. CDR3 DNA: TGTGCCAGCAGCCCGTCGACTAGCGGGGGGGCCGGGAACATTCAGTACTTC. It is translated as CASSPSTSGGAGNIQYF. The entire variable domain, with the rest obtained from reference TRBV7-2 and TRBJ2-4, is as follows: GAGVSQSPSNKVTEKGKDVELRCDPISGHTALYWYRQSLGQGLEFLIYFQGNSAPDKSGLPSDRFSAERTGGSVSTLTIQRTQQEDSAVYLCASSPSTSGGAGNIQYFGAGTRLSVL.

This clonotype came up a few times. This chain joins TRBV10-3 and TRBJ1-1, with no clear D. With 10 bases removed from V and 5 bases from J, the gap between germline ends came to 20 bases. This CDR3 is 14 amino acids long. CDR1 and CDR2 from the germline V gene are ENHRY and SYGVKD. The CDR3 here is CATSPPGRATEAFF. The CDR3 DNA reads TGTGCCACCTCACCCCCGGGGAGGGCGACTGAAGCTTTCTTT.

The rearrangement links TRBV10-3 to TRBJ2-1; D is possibly TRBD2 (7 bases). CDR3 length equals 14 residues. Germline-derived CDR1 and CDR2 are ENHRY and SYGVKD. Deletions cut 3 bases from V and 12 bases from J, with 18 bases between. CDR3 coding DNA: TGTGCCATCAGTGAAGGGGGAGGGAGAGTCGGGCAGTTCTTC. Translated, it gives CAISEGGGRVGQFF.

The V and J genes are TRBV6-2 or TRBV6-3 and TRBJ2-2, with D unclear. The CDR3 is made up of 14 amino acids. The V gene's germline CDR1 is MNHEY and CDR2 SVGEGT. V gave up 5 bases and J gave up 6 bases, with 13 bases separating them. This chain's CDR3 is CASSRPSSSGELFF. CDR3 nucleotides: TGTGCCAGCAGTAGACCTAGTTCGTCCGGGGAGCTGTTTTTT.

This clonotype was detected ten times or more. The chain joins TRBV6-4 to TRBJ1-1, with 7 bases lining up with TRBD1. CDR3 length equals 14 residues. Trimming removed 6 bases from V and 1 base from J; junction bases left unmatched: 5. Germline V CDR1 and CDR2: MRHNA, SNTAGT. DNA for the CDR3: TGTGCCAGCAGAGCCGCAGGGGGGAACACTGAAGCTTTCTTT. Protein product: CASRAAGGNTEAFF.

The V and J genes are TRBV29-1 and TRBJ1-2; D is undetermined. Germline V gene sequence: CDR1 SQVTM, CDR2 ANQGSEA. Trimming took off 1 base at V and 5 bases at J, with 8 bases between the two ends. This CDR3 is built from 12 residues. The CDR3 region has the DNA TGCAGCGTTGAAGTAGCGGGGTATGGCTACACCTTC. Translation gives CSVEVAGYGYTF.

There are a few counts of this clonotype. V gene TRBV5-4 combines with J gene TRBJ2-7; 7 positions agree with TRBD2. From germline, CDR1 is SGHNT and CDR2 YYREEE (reference sequence). V trimming: 4 bases; J trimming: 6 bases; junction bases outside the gene matches: 7. CDR3 length: 13 residues. The CDR3 sequence: CASSPGIAGEQYF. As DNA, the CDR3 is TGTGCCAGCAGCCCCGGAATAGCGGGCGAGCAGTACTTC.

The genes are TRBV5-1 and TRBJ2-2; 9 bases line up with TRBD2. Germline assignment: CDR1 SGHRS and CDR2 YFSETQ. There are 16 residues in the CDR3. V was clipped by 3 bases and J by 0 bases; unmatched bases: 3. The CDR3 DNA is TGCGCCAGCAGCTCACTAGCGGGTTCGAACACCGGGGAGCTGTTTTTT. Its translation is CASSSLAGSNTGELFF. The variable domain in full, with the rest retrieved from reference TRBV5-1 and TRBJ2-2, is KAGVTQTPRYLIKTRGQQVTLSCSPISGHRSVSWYQQTPGQGLQFLFEYFSETQRNKGNFPGRFSGRQFSNSRSEMNVSTLELGDSALYLCASSSLAGSNTGELFFGEGSRLTVL.

This chain uses TRBV11-2 with TRBJ2-3, with D maybe TRBD2 (7 bases). The CDR3 extends over 16 amino acids. Germline V lookup: CDR1 SGHAT, CDR2 FQNNGV. The V and J ends lost 5 bases and 1 base respectively, with 16 bases between them. CDR3 sequence reads: CASSKGAGAGTDTQYF. The CDR3, as DNA: TGTGCCAGCAGCAAAGGGGCGGGGGCTGGCACAGATACGCAGTATTTT. Filled out from reference TRBV11-2 and TRBJ2-3, the complete variable domain reads EAGVAQSPRYKIIEKRQSVAFWCNPISGHATLYWYQQILGQGPKLLIQFQNNGVVDDSQLPKDRFSAERLKGVDSTLKIQPAKLEDSAVYLCASSKGAGAGTDTQYFGPGTRLTVL.

This clonotype has a handful of counts. The rearrangement joins TRBV5-4 to TRBJ2-1; possible D gene TRBD1, 6 bases. CDR1 SGHNT and CDR2 YYREEE come from the germline V gene (reference sequence). The CDR3 has 13 amino acids. Trimming took off 4 bases at V and 7 bases at J, with 12 bases between the two ends. The CDR3 here is CASSLQQGNEQFF. The CDR3 DNA sequence: TGTGCCAGCAGCCTGCAACAGGGAAATGAGCAGTTCTTC.

The table lists this clonotype with many counts. The chain uses TRBV6-5 and TRBJ2-3; no definite D call. Between the trimmed V and J ends, which lost 7 bases and 5 bases, there was a span of 7 bases. The germline V gene has CDR1 MNHEY and CDR2 SVGAGI. The CDR3 is made up of 11 amino acids. The CDR3 is CASNHLDTQYF. CDR3 bases: TGTGCCAGCAACCATTTAGATACGCAGTATTTT.